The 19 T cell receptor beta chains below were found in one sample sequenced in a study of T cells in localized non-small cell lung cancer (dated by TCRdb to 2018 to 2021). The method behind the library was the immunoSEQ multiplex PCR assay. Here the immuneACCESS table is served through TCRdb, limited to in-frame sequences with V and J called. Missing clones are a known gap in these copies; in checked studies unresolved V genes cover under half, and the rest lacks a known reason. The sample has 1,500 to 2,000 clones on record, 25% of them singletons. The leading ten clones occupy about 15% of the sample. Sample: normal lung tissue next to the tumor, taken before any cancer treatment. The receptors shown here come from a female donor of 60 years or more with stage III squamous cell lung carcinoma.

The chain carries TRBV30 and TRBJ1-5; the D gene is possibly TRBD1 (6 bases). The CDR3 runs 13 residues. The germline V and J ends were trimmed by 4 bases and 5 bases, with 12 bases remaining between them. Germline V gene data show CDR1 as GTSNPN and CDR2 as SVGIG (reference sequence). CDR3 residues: CAWTTGGYQPQHF. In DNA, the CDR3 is TGTGCCTGGACCACCGGGGGCTATCAGCCCCAGCATTTT.

This CDR3 reads CASSGGRDRVSYEQYF. CDR3 bases: TGTGCCAGCAGCGGGGGGCGCGATCGGGTGAGCTACGAGCAGTACTTC. The chain links TRBV11-3 to TRBJ2-7, with D possibly being TRBD1 or TRBD2 (6 bases each). The length of the CDR3 is 16 residues. Germline CDR1 SGHNT, CDR2 YENEEA. Trimming shortened V by 5 bases and J by 3 bases, and 20 bases separated the two germline ends.

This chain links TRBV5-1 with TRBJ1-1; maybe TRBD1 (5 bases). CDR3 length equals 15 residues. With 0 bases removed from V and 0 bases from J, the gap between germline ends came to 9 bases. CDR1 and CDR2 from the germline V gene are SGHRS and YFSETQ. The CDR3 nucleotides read TGCGCCAGCAGCTTGGTAGCAGGGATGAACACTGAAGCTTTCTTT. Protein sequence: CASSLVAGMNTEAFF. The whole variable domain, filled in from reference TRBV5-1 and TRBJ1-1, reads KAGVTQTPRYLIKTRGQQVTLSCSPISGHRSVSWYQQTPGQGLQFLFEYFSETQRNKGNFPGRFSGRQFSNSRSEMNVSTLELGDSALYLCASSLVAGMNTEAFFGQGTRLTVV.

In nucleotides, the CDR3 is TGTGCCTGGAGTGCCTTCCGGGACAGACTTAGCAATCAGCCCCAGCATTTT. This sequence encodes CAWSAFRDRLSNQPQHF. The chain couples TRBV30 to TRBJ1-5; TRBD1 matches at 7 bases. CDR3 size: 17 residues. Germline V gives CDR1 GTSNPN, CDR2 SVGIG (reference sequence). After removal of 1 base from V and 0 bases from J, the junction contained 9 bases not matched to a gene.

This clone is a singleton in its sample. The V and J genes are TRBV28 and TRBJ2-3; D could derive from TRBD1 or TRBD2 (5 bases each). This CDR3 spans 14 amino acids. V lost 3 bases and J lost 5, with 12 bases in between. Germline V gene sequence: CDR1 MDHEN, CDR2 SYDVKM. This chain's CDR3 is CASSFRGLQDTQYF. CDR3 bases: TGTGCCAGCAGTTTTCGGGGCCTACAAGATACGCAGTATTTT. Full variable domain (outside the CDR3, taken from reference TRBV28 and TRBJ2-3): DVKVTQSSRYLVKRTGEKVFLECVQDMDHENMFWYRQDPGLGLRLIYFSYDVKMKEKGDIPEGYSVSREKKERFSLILESASTNQTSMYLCASSFRGLQDTQYFGPGTRLTVL.

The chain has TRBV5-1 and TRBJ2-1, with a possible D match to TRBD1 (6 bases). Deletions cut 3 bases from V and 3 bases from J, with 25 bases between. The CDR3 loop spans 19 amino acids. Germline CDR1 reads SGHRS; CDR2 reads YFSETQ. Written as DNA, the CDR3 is TGCGCCAGCAGCTCCGACCCCGAACAGGGTAATGTTTTCTACAATGAGCAGTTCTTC. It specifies CASSSDPEQGNVFYNEQFF.

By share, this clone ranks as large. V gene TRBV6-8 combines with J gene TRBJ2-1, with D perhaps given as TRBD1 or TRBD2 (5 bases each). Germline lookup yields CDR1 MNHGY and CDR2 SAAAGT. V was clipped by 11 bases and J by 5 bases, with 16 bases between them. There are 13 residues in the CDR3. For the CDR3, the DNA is TGTGCCGTCGCCGGGGACCTTGACAATGAGCAGTTCTTC. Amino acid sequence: CAVAGDLDNEQFF.

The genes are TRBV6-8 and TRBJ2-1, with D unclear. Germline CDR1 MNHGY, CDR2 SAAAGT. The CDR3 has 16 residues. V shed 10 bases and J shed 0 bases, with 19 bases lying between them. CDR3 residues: CATPSVTPSSYNEQFF. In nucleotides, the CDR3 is TGTGCCACCCCAAGCGTTACCCCCTCCTCCTACAATGAGCAGTTCTTC.

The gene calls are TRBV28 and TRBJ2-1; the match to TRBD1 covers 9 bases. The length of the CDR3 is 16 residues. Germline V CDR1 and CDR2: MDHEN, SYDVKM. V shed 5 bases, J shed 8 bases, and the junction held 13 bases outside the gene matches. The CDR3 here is CASSRTTGGVGYEQFF. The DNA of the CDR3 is TGTGCCAGCAGTCGAACCACAGGGGGCGTAGGTTATGAGCAGTTCTTC.

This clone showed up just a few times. The CDR3 region has the DNA TGTGCCACCAGCAGAGGTCCGTCGAACACTGAAGCTTTCTTT. It encodes CATSRGPSNTEAFF. The chain links TRBV15 to TRBJ1-1; D call uncertain. This CDR3 has 14 amino acids. The V and J ends lost 1 base and 1 base respectively, with 7 bases between them. Germline CDR1 reads LNHNV; CDR2 reads YYDKDF (reference sequence).

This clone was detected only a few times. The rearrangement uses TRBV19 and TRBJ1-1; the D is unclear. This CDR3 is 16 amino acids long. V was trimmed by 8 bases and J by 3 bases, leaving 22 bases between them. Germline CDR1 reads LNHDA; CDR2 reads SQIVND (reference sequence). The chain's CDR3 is CASRNRPRRADTEAFF. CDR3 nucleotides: TGTGCCAGTCGCAACCGCCCGCGGCGCGCAGACACTGAAGCTTTCTTT.

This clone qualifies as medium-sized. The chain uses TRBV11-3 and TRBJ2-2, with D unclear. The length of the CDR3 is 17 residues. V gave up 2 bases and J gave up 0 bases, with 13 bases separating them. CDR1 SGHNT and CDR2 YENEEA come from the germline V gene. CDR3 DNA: TGTGCCAGCAGCTTAATCCCATCTAGGACGAACACCGGGGAGCTGTTTTTT. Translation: CASSLIPSRTNTGELFF.

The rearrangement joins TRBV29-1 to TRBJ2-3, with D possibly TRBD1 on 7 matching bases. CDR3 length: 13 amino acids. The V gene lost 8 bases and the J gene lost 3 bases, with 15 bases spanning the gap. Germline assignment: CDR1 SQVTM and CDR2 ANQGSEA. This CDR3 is CSPRDSGTDTQYF. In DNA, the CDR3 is TGCAGCCCACGGGACAGCGGGACAGATACGCAGTATTTT.

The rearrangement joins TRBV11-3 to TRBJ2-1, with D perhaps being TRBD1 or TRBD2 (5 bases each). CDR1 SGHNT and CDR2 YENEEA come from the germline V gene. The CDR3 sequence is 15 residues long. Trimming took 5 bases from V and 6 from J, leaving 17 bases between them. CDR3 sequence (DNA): TGTGCCAGCAGCCCCACTAGGGGCCCGGTCAATGAGCAGTTCTTC. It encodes CASSPTRGPVNEQFF. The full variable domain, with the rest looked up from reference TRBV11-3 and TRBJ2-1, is EAGVVQSPRYKIIEKKQPVAFWCNPISGHNTLYWYLQNLGQGPELLIRYENEEAVDDSQLPKDRFSAERLKGVDSTLKIQPAELGDSAVYLCASSPTRGPVNEQFFGPGTRLTVL.

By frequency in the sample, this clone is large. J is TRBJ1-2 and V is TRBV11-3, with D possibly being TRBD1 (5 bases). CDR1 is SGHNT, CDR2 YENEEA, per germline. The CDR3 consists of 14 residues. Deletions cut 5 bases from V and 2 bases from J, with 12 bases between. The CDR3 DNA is TGTGCCAGCAGCCCGGGGACCGCGAACTATGGCTACACCTTC. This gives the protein CASSPGTANYGYTF.

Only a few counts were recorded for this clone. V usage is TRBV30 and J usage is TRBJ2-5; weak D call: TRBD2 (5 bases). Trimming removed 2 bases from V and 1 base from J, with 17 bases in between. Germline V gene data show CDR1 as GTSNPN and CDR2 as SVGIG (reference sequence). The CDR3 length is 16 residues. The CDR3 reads CAWSRTSGGGQETQYF. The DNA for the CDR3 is TGTGCCTGGAGTCGAACCTCGGGCGGAGGCCAAGAGACCCAGTACTTC.

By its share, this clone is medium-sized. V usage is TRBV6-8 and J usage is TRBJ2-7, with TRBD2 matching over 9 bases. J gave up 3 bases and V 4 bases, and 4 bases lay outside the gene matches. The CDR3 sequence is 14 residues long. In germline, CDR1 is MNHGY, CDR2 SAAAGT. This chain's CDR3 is CASSWLAGNYEQYF. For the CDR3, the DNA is TGTGCCAGCAGTTGGCTAGCGGGAAACTACGAGCAGTACTTC.

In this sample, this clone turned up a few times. The CDR3 reads CASSLELGMDEKLFF. The DNA for the CDR3 is TGTGCCAGCAGCTTAGAGCTGGGGATGGATGAAAAACTGTTTTTT. The chain uses TRBV11-3 and TRBJ1-4; no reliable D call. V was pared by 0 bases and J by 6 bases, with 11 bases between. The CDR3 sequence is 15 residues long. Germline CDR1 and CDR2: SGHNT and YENEEA.

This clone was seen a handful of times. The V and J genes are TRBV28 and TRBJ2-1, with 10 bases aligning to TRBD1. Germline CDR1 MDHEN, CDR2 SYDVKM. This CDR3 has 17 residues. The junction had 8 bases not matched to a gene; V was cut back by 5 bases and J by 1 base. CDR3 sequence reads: CASSPRDRGWSYNEQFF. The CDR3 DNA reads TGTGCCAGCAGTCCCCGGGACAGGGGATGGTCCTACAATGAGCAGTTCTTC.